The 12 T cell receptor beta chains given below trace back to one sample, sequenced in a study of T cell repertoires in ileal Crohn's disease. TCRdb's copy holds only in-frame clones and misses some; the assay was immunoSEQ multiplex PCR. The data hold roughly 6,600 clones, with approximately 83% observed a single time. As for time point: inflamed ileum from the surgical specimen. Material: ileal tissue. The receptors shown here come from an adult with Crohn's disease.

The chain joins TRBV5-1 to TRBJ2-3; D gene ambiguous. Germline lookup yields CDR1 SGHRS and CDR2 YFSETQ. The CDR3 runs to 14 residues. With 0 bases removed from V and 7 bases from J, the gap between germline ends came to 12 bases. The CDR3 region has the DNA TGCGCCAGCAGCTTGGCCTCGCCTCCTCATACGCAGTATTTT. Residues: CASSLASPPHTQYF. Filled out from reference TRBV5-1 and TRBJ2-3, the complete variable domain reads KAGVTQTPRYLIKTRGQQVTLSCSPISGHRSVSWYQQTPGQGLQFLFEYFSETQRNKGNFPGRFSGRQFSNSRSEMNVSTLELGDSALYLCASSLASPPHTQYFGPGTRLTVL.

V and J are TRBV5-1 and TRBJ1-1, with TRBD1 as a possible D gene (5 bases). CDR3 length equals 14 residues. The germline V and J ends were trimmed by 6 bases and 6 bases, with 18 bases remaining between them. Germline values: CDR1 SGHRS, CDR2 YFSETQ. The CDR3 coding sequence is TGCGCCAGCACCCGTGGGGGGACTGGGGCTGAAGCTTTCTTT. Protein sequence: CASTRGGTGAEAFF. Supplemented by reference TRBV5-1 and TRBJ1-1, the full variable domain reads KAGVTQTPRYLIKTRGQQVTLSCSPISGHRSVSWYQQTPGQGLQFLFEYFSETQRNKGNFPGRFSGRQFSNSRSEMNVSTLELGDSALYLCASTRGGTGAEAFFGQGTRLTVV.

V gene TRBV29-1 combines with J gene TRBJ2-3; 7 positions agree with TRBD2. In germline, CDR1 is SQVTM, CDR2 ANQGSEA. The CDR3 covers 14 residues. The junction had 11 bases not matched to a gene; V was cut back by 7 bases and J by 4 bases. The CDR3 coding sequence is TGCAGCGCCGGCGGTGTGGGGAGGGCAGATACGCAGTATTTT. This gives the protein CSAGGVGRADTQYF.

V usage is TRBV9 and J usage is TRBJ2-7; the match to TRBD1 covers 7 bases. Germline V gene lookup returns CDR1 SGDLS and CDR2 YYNGEE. This CDR3 is built from 14 residues. V dropped 4 bases and J dropped 5; count of bases not matched to a gene: 9. The DNA for the CDR3 is TGTGCCAGCAGCCCCACCGACAGGGTCCACGAGCAGTACTTC. Translated, it gives CASSPTDRVHEQYF.

This clone was seen just once. CDR3 DNA: TGCGCCAGCAGCCCCATGAGGGAGCAGTACTTC. Its protein product is CASSPMREQYF. The chain is built from TRBV10-2 and TRBJ2-7; D is ambiguous. CDR1 is WSHSY and CDR2 is SAAADI in the germline V gene. The CDR3 contains 11 residues. With 6 bases removed from V and 7 bases from J, the gap between germline ends came to 10 bases.

The gene calls are TRBV27 and TRBJ2-7; 10 bases align to TRBD2. With V trimmed by 8 bases and J by 3 bases, 13 bases remained unmatched. The CDR3 has 16 residues. From germline, CDR1 is MNHEY and CDR2 SMNVEV (reference sequence). The CDR3 nucleotides are TGTGCCAGCGGAATAGCGGGGGGACTACGTCTCTACGAGCAGTACTTC. It codes for CASGIAGGLRLYEQYF.

The chain links TRBV11-2 to TRBJ1-2; 11 bases are a match to TRBD1. The trim removed 5 bases at V and 3 bases at J, leaving 5 bases unmatched. Per germline, CDR1 SGHAT and CDR2 FQNNGV. This CDR3 has 15 amino acids. Here the CDR3 reads CASSARTGGDYGYTF. The CDR3 bases are TGTGCCAGCAGCGCCCGGACAGGGGGCGACTATGGCTACACCTTC. Looking up the rest from reference TRBV11-2 and TRBJ1-2 gives the full variable domain: EAGVAQSPRYKIIEKRQSVAFWCNPISGHATLYWYQQILGQGPKLLIQFQNNGVVDDSQLPKDRFSAERLKGVDSTLKIQPAKLEDSAVYLCASSARTGGDYGYTFGSGTRLTVV.

The V gene is TRBV5-4, the J gene TRBJ1-2; the match to TRBD1 covers 8 bases. The germline CDR1 and CDR2 sequences are SGHNT and YYREEE (reference sequence). CDR3 length equals 14 residues. V gave up 5 bases and J gave up 6 bases; unmatched junction bases: 9. CDR3 coding DNA: TGTGCCAGCAGTAAGACCGGACAGGGTCATGGCTACACCTTC. Translation gives CASSKTGQGHGYTF.

V gene TRBV5-4 combines with J gene TRBJ2-1; 16 positions match TRBD2. The CDR3 consists of 17 residues. Unmatched junction bases numbered 8, after V lost 4 bases and J lost 7 bases. Germline CDR1 is SGHNT and CDR2 is YYREEE (reference sequence). CDR3 nucleotides: TGTGCCAGCAGCGGGACTAGCGGGGGGGCCAGGGGGAATGAGCAGTTCTTC. Its translation is CASSGTSGGARGNEQFF.

The chain employs TRBV28 and TRBJ2-7, with TRBD1 identical over 7 bases. Germline V CDR1 and CDR2: MDHEN, SYDVKM. V trimming: 1 base; J trimming: 0 bases; junction bases outside the gene matches: 9. The CDR3 consists of 17 residues. The CDR3 is CASSLSGTVQFSYEQYF. In DNA form, the CDR3 reads TGTGCCAGCAGTTTATCAGGGACAGTTCAATTCTCCTACGAGCAGTACTTC. Based on the CDR3 plus reference TRBV28 and TRBJ2-7, the full variable domain is DVKVTQSSRYLVKRTGEKVFLECVQDMDHENMFWYRQDPGLGLRLIYFSYDVKMKEKGDIPEGYSVSREKKERFSLILESASTNQTSMYLCASSLSGTVQFSYEQYFGPGTRLTVT.

The V and J genes are TRBV2 and TRBJ1-2; no clear D gene. Per germline, CDR1 SNHLY and CDR2 FYNNEI. The length of the CDR3 is 12 residues. The V and J ends lost 6 bases and 6 bases respectively, with 11 bases between them. The CDR3 DNA is TGTGCCAGCAGCTCTGGGATTGATGGCTACACCTTC. Protein: CASSSGIDGYTF. Complete variable domain (other parts from reference TRBV2 and TRBJ1-2): EPEVTQTPSHQVTQMGQEVILRCVPISNHLYFYWYRQILGQKVEFLVSFYNNEISEKSEIFDDQFSVERPDGSNFTLKIRSTKLEDSAMYFCASSSGIDGYTFGSGTRLTVV.

The gene calls are TRBV5-8 and TRBJ2-7, with D unclear. V was trimmed by 5 bases and J by 0 bases, leaving 12 bases between them. Germline V CDR1 and CDR2: SGHTS, YDEGEE. CDR3 size: 14 residues. CDR3 in amino acids: CASSRPRVSYEQYF. CDR3 nucleotide sequence: TGTGCCAGCAGTCGGCCTAGGGTCTCCTACGAGCAGTACTTC. Drawing the rest from reference TRBV5-8 and TRBJ2-7, the complete variable domain is EAGVTQSPTHLIKTRGQQATLRCSPISGHTSVYWYQQALGLGLQFLLWYDEGEERNRGNFPPRFSGRQFPNYSSELNVNALELEDSALYLCASSRPRVSYEQYFGPGTRLTVT.